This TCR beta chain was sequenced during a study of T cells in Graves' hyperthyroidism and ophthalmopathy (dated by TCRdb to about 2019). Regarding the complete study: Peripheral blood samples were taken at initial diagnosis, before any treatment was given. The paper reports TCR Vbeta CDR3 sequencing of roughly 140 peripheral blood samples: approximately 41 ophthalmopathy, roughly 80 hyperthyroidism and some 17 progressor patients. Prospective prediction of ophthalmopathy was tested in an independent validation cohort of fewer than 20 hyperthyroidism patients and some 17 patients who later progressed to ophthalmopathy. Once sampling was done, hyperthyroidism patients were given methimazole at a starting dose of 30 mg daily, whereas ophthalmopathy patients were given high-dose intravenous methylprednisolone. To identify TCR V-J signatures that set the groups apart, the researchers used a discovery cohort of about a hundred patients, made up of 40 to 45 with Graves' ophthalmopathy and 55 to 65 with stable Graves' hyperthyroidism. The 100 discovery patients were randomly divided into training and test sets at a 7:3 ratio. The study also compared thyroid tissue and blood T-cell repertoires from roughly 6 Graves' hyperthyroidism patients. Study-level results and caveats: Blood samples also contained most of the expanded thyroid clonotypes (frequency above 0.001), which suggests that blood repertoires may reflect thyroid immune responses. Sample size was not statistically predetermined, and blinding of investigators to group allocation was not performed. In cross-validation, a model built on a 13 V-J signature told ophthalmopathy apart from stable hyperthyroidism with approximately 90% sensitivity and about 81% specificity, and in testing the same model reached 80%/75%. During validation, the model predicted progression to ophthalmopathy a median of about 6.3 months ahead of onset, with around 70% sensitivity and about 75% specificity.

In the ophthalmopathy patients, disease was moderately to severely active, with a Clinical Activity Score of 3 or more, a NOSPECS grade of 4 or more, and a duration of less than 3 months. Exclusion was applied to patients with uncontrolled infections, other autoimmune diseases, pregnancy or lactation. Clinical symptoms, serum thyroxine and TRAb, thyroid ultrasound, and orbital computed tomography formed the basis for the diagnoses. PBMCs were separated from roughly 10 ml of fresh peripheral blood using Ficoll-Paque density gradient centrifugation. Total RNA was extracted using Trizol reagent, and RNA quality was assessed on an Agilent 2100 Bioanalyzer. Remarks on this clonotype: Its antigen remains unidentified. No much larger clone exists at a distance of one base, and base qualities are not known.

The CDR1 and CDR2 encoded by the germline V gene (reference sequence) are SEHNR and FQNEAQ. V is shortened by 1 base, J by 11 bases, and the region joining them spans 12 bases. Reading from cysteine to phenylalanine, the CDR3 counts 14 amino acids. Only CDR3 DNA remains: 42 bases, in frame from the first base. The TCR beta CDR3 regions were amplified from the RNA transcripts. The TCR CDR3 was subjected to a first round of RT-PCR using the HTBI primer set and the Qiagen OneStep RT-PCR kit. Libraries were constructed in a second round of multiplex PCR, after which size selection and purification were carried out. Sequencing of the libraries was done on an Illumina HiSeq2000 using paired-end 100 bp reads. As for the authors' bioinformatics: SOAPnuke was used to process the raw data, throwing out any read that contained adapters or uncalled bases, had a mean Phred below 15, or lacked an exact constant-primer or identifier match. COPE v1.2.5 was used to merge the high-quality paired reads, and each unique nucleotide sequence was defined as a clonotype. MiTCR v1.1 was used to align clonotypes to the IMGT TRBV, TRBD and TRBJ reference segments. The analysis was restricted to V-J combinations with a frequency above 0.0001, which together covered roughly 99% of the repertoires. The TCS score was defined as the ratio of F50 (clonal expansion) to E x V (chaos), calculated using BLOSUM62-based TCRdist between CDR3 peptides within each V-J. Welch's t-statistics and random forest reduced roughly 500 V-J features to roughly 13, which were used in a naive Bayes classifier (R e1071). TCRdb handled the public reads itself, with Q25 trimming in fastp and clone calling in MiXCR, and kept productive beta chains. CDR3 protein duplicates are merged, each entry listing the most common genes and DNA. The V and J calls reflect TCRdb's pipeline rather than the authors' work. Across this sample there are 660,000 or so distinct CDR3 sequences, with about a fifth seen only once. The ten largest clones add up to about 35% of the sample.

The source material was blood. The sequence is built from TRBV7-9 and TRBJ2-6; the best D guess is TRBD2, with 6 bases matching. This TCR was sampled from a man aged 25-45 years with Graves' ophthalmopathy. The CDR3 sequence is CASSLDGGNDVLTF. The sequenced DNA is TGTGCCAGCAGCTTAGATGGGGGGAACGACGTCCTGACTTTC.